The rows below give T cell receptor beta chains drawn from one sample of a study of cytomegalovirus exposure and HLA in healthy donors. Assay used: immunoSEQ multiplex PCR; TCRdb lists only in-frame clones, some missing. The sample includes 150,000 to 200,000 clones. What was sequenced was PBMCs. All receptors derive from a woman aged 55-70 years in good health and CMV-seronegative. Both conserved end residues are part of each CDR3. D genes are given only for firm matches.

v_call	j_call	d_call	cdr3_nt	cdr3_aa
TRBV30	TRBJ1-4	NA	TGTGCCTGGAGTAGGGGACACGGGGAAAAACTGTTTTTT	CAWSRGHGEKLFF
TRBV7-3	TRBJ1-1	NA	TGTGCCAGCAGCTCAAGCCCCGGGACACTTTTCGGGGCTTTCTTT	CASSSSPGTLFGAFF
TRBV15	TRBJ1-1	NA	TGTGCCACCAGCAGAGATCCCCAGTTGAACACTGAAGCTTTCTTT	CATSRDPQLNTEAFF
TRBV16	TRBJ1-1	NA	TGTGCCAGCAGCCCCACGAGGAATCCTTGGAACACTGAAGCTTTCTTT	CASSPTRNPWNTEAFF
TRBV29-1	TRBJ1-2	NA	TGCAGCGCCGATGCGCGGACTGAGTATGGCTACACCTTC	CSADARTEYGYTF
TRBV7-2	TRBJ1-1	NA	TGTGCCAGCAGCTTGGGACTGACGAACACTGAAGCTTTCTTT	CASSLGLTNTEAFF
TRBV6-5	TRBJ1-1	TRBD1	TGTGCCAGCAGTTACTCAGAGGGGGCAGGCACTGAAGCTTTCTTT	CASSYSEGAGTEAFF
TRBV7-2	TRBJ1-2	NA	TGTGCCAGCAGCTTAGGCACAGGTCCCGGCTATGGCTACACCTTC	CASSLGTGPGYGYTF
TRBV10-1	TRBJ2-7	NA	TGCGCCAGCAGTGAGTCGACTCGAGCGATAAGACCCTACGAGCAGTACTTC	CASSESTRAIRPYEQYF
TRBV7-9	TRBJ2-7	NA	TGTGCCAGCAGCTTCGACCCAGGCGCCTCCTACGAGCAGTACTTC	CASSFDPGASYEQYF
TRBV10-3	TRBJ1-1	NA	TGTGCCATCAGTGAGAGGATGGAGTACACTGAAGCTTTCTTT	CAISERMEYTEAFF
TRBV7-2	TRBJ2-7	NA	TGTGCCAGCAGCCGGACATCCATCGGGTCCTACGAGCAGTACTTC	CASSRTSIGSYEQYF
TRBV5-1	TRBJ1-2	NA	TGCGCCAGCCGAATGGAGTCCCCCTATGGCTACACCTTC	CASRMESPYGYTF
TRBV21-1	TRBJ2-7	NA	TGTGCCAGCAGCAAAGGAGGAATGACTCGGCCGGGGGGCCCCTCGGGGGAGCAGTACTTC	CASSKGGMTRPGGPSGEQYF
TRBV5-5	TRBJ1-5	TRBD1	TGTGCCAGCAGCTTGTCGAGGGGGACAGGCAATCAGCCCCAGCATTTT	CASSLSRGTGNQPQHF
TRBV18	TRBJ2-2	NA	TGTGCCAGCTCACCCGGGGACACCGGGGAGCTGTTTTTT	CASSPGDTGELFF
TRBV7-9	TRBJ2-1	NA	TGTGCCAGCAGCCCGTCGGGTAGGAATGAGCAGTTCTTC	CASSPSGRNEQFF
TRBV7-9	TRBJ2-2	NA	TGTGCCAGCAGCTGGGGCTTATGGAACACCGGGGAGCTGTTTTTT	CASSWGLWNTGELFF
TRBV5-1	TRBJ2-1	TRBD2	TGCGCCAGCAGCGCTTGGCCTGGAGCGGGAGGGCCGAGGGATGAGCAGTTCTTC	CASSAWPGAGGPRDEQFF
TRBV11-2	TRBJ2-7	NA	TGTGCCAGCAGCTTAGCGGATGTTAGCCCGACCTCCTCCTACGAGCAGTACTTC	CASSLADVSPTSSYEQYF
TRBV9	TRBJ2-7	TRBD2	TGTGCCAGCAGCGCCCGGGGGGGACTAGGTTACGAGCAGTACTTC	CASSARGGLGYEQYF
TRBV5-8	TRBJ2-7	TRBD1	TGTGCCAGCAGCTGGAGACAGGGGAGCTCCTACGAGCAGTACTTC	CASSWRQGSSYEQYF
TRBV5-6	TRBJ1-2	NA	TGTGCCAGCAGCTCACCCGGGGTCTACAGGGACTATGGCTACACCTTC	CASSSPGVYRDYGYTF
TRBV15	TRBJ1-1	NA	TGTGCCACCAGCGGCCGCGGGACGGCTGGGGAAGCTTTCTTT	CATSGRGTAGEAFF
TRBV7-2	TRBJ1-2	NA	TGTGCCAGCAGCTTAGAAGGACAGTATTCTAACTATGGCTACACCTTC	CASSLEGQYSNYGYTF
TRBV15	TRBJ1-4	NA	TGTGCCACCAGCAGAGACCAGGTTCGAGAAAAACTGTTTTTT	CATSRDQVREKLFF
TRBV10-3	TRBJ2-7	NA	TGTGCCATCGGCGATCGGAGCTCCTACGAGCAGTACTTC	CAIGDRSSYEQYF
TRBV10-3	TRBJ2-1	NA	TGTGCCATCAGTGCCCCACGGGGAGTGGGAGACAATGAGCAGTTCTTC	CAISAPRGVGDNEQFF
TRBV2	TRBJ2-3	TRBD2	TGTGCCAGCTCAAGCGGGGGCGTTAGCACAGATACGCAGTATTTT	CASSSGGVSTDTQYF
TRBV27	TRBJ1-1	NA	TGTGCCAGCTCTATGGACAGCACTGAAGCTTTCTTT	CASSMDSTEAFF
TRBV5-1	TRBJ2-7	TRBD1	TGCGCCAGCAGCTTGGGGGACAGGAATCACGAGCAGTACTTC	CASSLGDRNHEQYF
TRBV18	TRBJ2-1	TRBD2	TGTGCCAGCTCACCATTGATCGCGGGAGGAAGGAATGAGCAGTTCTTC	CASSPLIAGGRNEQFF
TRBV7-8	TRBJ1-1	NA	TGTGCCAGCATTCTCAGAATAAGGGGGAGGAACACTGAAGCTTTCTTT	CASILRIRGRNTEAFF
TRBV5-1	TRBJ2-7	NA	TGCGCCAGCAGCTTAGGGGGTGGCTCCTACGAGCAGTACTTC	CASSLGGGSYEQYF
TRBV11-2	TRBJ2-7	TRBD2	TGTGCCAGCAGGATACCGGGACTAGCTCGATCCGAGCAGTACTTC	CASRIPGLARSEQYF
TRBV27	TRBJ2-7	NA	TGTGCCAGCAGTTTATTGGGACATGCCTACGAGCAGTACTTC	CASSLLGHAYEQYF
TRBV11-3	TRBJ1-1	NA	TGTGCCAGCAGCTTACACGCAGGGGACACTGAAGCTTTCTTT	CASSLHAGDTEAFF
TRBV29-1	TRBJ2-3	NA	TGCAGCGTTTCTCTCGGGGGAGGCACAGATACGCAGTATTTT	CSVSLGGGTDTQYF
TRBV9	TRBJ2-2	NA	TGTGCCAGCAGCGGGAGAGCTAAATCCGGGGAGCTGTTTTTT	CASSGRAKSGELFF
TRBV5-1	TRBJ2-5	NA	TGCGCCAGCAGCGGGGTGGGGGGCCAAGAGACCCAGTACTTC	CASSGVGGQETQYF
TRBV27	TRBJ1-2	NA	TGTGCCAGCAGTTTAACGCCAGGATGGAACTATGGCTACACCTTC	CASSLTPGWNYGYTF
TRBV25-1	TRBJ1-6	TRBD1	TGTGCCAGCACCCCAGGACAGGTCGAGGGTTCACCCCTCCACTTT	CASTPGQVEGSPLHF
TRBV6-5	TRBJ1-3	NA	TGTGCCAGCAGTTACAGGGGAAGTGGAAACACCATATATTTT	CASSYRGSGNTIYF
TRBV6-5	TRBJ1-5	TRBD1	TGTGCCAGCAGTACAGGGGGCGGTCAGCCCCAGCATTTT	CASSTGGGQPQHF
TRBV9	TRBJ2-1	NA	TGTGCCAGCAGCGTAGGTGCTAGCTCCTACAATGAGCAGTTCTTC	CASSVGASSYNEQFF
TRBV7-9	TRBJ1-1	NA	TGTGCCAGCAGTCTCAAACAGTGGCAGTCTGAAGCTTTCTTT	CASSLKQWQSEAFF
TRBV7-3	TRBJ2-1	TRBD1	TGTGCCAGCAGCTTAGCAGGGGGCGCAGCTGACAATGAGCAGTTCTTC	CASSLAGGAADNEQFF
TRBV5-4	TRBJ2-2	TRBD2	TGTGCCAGCAGCCCTGCCGGGAGGGCCGGGGAGCTGTTTTTT	CASSPAGRAGELFF
TRBV4-1	TRBJ1-4	NA	TGCGCCAGCAGCCCTGAAGAGAGGCGGGAAAAACTGTTTTTT	CASSPEERREKLFF
TRBV5-1	TRBJ2-5	TRBD2	TGCGCCAGCAGGCCCAGCGGGGATTTTGGGACCCAGTACTTC	CASRPSGDFGTQYF
TRBV18	TRBJ1-1	TRBD1	TGTGCCAGCTCACCAACGACAGGGATGAACACTGAAGCTTTCTTT	CASSPTTGMNTEAFF
TRBV28	TRBJ2-7	NA	TGTGCCAGCAGTTTACAGGGCCCCTCCTACGAGCAGTACTTC	CASSLQGPSYEQYF
TRBV7-9	TRBJ1-4	NA	TGTGCCAGCAGCTTATGGGTTTTGGGGGGAGAAAAACTGTTTTTT	CASSLWVLGGEKLFF
TRBV7-3	TRBJ2-3	NA	TGTGCCAGCAGCTTAATGGGGGTAGCGGCCTTCACAGATACGCAGTATTTT	CASSLMGVAAFTDTQYF
TRBV7-8	TRBJ2-7	NA	TGTGCCAGCAGCTTAACAGCGGCCTCCTACGAGCAGTACTTC	CASSLTAASYEQYF
TRBV7-9	TRBJ2-2	NA	TGTGCCAGCAGCTTTCGATCCGACTGGAGCGGGACCGGGGAGCTGTTTTTT	CASSFRSDWSGTGELFF
TRBV27	TRBJ2-6	NA	TGTGCCAGCAGTGCCGTGCAGGGGACTGGGGCCAACGTCCTGACTTTC	CASSAVQGTGANVLTF
TRBV5-6	TRBJ1-1	TRBD1	TGTGCCAGCAGCTTGGAGATAGGGGACAGGGAAAACACTGAAGCTTTCTTT	CASSLEIGDRENTEAFF
TRBV6-1	TRBJ2-7	NA	TGTGCCAGCAGTCACAGGGGGGGTGATTCCGAGCAGTACTTC	CASSHRGGDSEQYF